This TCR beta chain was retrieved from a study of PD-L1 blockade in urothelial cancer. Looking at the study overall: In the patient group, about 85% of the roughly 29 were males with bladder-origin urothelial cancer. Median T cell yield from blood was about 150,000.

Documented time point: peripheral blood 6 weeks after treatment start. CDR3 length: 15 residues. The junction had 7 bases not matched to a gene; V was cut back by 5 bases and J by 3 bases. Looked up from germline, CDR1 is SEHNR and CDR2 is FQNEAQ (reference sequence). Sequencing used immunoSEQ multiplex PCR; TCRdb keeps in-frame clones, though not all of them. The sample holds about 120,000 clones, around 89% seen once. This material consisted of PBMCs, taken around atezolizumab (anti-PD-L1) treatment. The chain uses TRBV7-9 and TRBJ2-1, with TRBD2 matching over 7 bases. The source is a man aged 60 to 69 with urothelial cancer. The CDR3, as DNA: TGTGCCAGCAGCCCCCGGGGGGTGAACTACAATGAGCAGTTCTTC. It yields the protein CASSPRGVNYNEQFF.